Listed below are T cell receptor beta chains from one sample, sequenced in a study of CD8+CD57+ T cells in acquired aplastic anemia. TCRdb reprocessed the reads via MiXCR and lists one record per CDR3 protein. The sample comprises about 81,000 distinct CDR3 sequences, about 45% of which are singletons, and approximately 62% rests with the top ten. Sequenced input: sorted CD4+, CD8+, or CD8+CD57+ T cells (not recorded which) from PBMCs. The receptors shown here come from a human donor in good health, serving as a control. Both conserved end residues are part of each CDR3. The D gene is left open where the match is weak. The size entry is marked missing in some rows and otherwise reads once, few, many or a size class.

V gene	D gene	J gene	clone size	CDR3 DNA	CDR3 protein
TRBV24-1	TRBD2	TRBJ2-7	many	TGTGCCACGGGGGGGGGACCCACACCTTCCTACGAGCAGTACTTC	CATGGGPTPSYEQYF
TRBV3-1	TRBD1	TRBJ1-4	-	TGTGCCAGCAGCCAAGGGACAGGGGGGGAAAAACTGTTTTTT	CASSQGTGGEKLFF
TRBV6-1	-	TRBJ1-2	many	TGTGCCAGCGGCTTTGGGCAGGCCATCTATGGCTACACCTTC	CASGFGQAIYGYTF
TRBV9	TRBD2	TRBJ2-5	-	TGTGCCAGCAGCGTGACTAGCGGGGGAGGTGGGACCCAGTACTTC	CASSVTSGGGGTQYF
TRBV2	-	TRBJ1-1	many	TGTGCCAGCCGGGGGGGCACTGAAGCTTTCTTT	CASRGGTEAFF
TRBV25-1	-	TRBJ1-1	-	TGTGCCAGCAGTGAATACGGCAGGGGCCAGAACACTGAAGCTTTCTTT	CASSEYGRGQNTEAFF
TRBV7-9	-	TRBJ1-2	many	TGTGCCAGCCGAAGCCGGGACACCTATGGCTACACCTTC	CASRSRDTYGYTF
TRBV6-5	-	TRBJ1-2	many	TGTGCCAGCAGTTATGTTGGGGAGCACACCTTC	CASSYVGEHTF
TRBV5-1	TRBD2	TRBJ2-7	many	TGCGCCAGCAGCTTGGGCCTTGGGGAGGGACGCGAGCAGTACTTC	CASSLGLGEGREQYF
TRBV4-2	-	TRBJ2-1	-	TGTGCCAGCAGCAACAGAGACTTTAGCAATGAGCAGTTCTTC	CASSNRDFSNEQFF
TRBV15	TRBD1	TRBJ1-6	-	TGTGCCACCAGCAGGGACAGGGGCAATAATTCACCCCTCCACTTT	CATSRDRGNNSPLHF
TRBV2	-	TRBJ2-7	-	TGTGCCAGCAGTGATGACCAGGGTGACTACGGGCAGTACTTC	CASSDDQGDYGQYF
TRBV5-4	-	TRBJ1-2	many	TGTGCCAGCAGCTTTAAAGGGGGGGCTGAAGGCTACACCTTC	CASSFKGGAEGYTF
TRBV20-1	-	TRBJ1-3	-	TGCAGTTGTTCCGGGAAACAACTACCTGGAAACACCATATATTTT	CSCSGKQLPGNTIYF
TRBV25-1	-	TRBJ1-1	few	TGTGCCAGCAGCTTGGGGGGGGCCACAGGGAAGGGCACTGAAGCTTTCTTT	CASSLGGATGKGTEAFF
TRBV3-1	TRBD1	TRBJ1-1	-	TGTGCCAGCAGCCCGGGGTCTCAGGGGGCGGTGGAAGCTTTCTTT	CASSPGSQGAVEAFF
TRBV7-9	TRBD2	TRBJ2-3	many	TGTGCCAGCAGGGATACCGGTGGCCTAGCGGGGCTTAAAGATACGCAGTATTTT	CASRDTGGLAGLKDTQYF
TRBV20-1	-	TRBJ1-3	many	TGCAGTGCTAGATCGACCGATCCAGGAAACACCATATATTTT	CSARSTDPGNTIYF
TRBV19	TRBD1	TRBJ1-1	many	TGTGCCAGTAGTAAGCGACAGGGGAGAGTTGTGAACACTGAAGCTTTCTTT	CASSKRQGRVVNTEAFF
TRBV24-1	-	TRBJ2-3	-	TGTGCCACCAGTGATTCCACAGATACGCAGTATTTT	CATSDSTDTQYF
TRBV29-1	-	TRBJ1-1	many	TGCAGCGTTGAAGATCGTTCGCTTGGGGCATCTTTCTTT	CSVEDRSLGASFF
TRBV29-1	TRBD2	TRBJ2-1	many	TGCAGCGTTGAACAGATAGGACTAGCGGACAATGAGCAGTTCTTC	CSVEQIGLADNEQFF
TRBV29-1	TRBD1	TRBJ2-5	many	TGCAGCGTTGACCCCTCAGGGGGTCAAGAGACCCAGTACTTC	CSVDPSGGQETQYF
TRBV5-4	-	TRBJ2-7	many	TGTGCCAGCAGCTTCCAGGGCGTCTACGAGCAGTACTTC	CASSFQGVYEQYF
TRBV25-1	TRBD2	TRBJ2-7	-	TGTGCCAGCAAGGGCGGGAGGTCCTACGAGCAGTACTTC	CASKGGRSYEQYF
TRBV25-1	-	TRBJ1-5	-	TGTGCCAGCAGTGAGCGAGGAAGGAATCAGCCCCAGCATTTT	CASSERGRNQPQHF
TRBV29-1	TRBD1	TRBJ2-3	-	TGCAGCATAATTCCAGGACAGGGGGCAGATACGCAGTATTTT	CSIIPGQGADTQYF
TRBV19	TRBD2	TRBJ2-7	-	TGTGCCAGTAGTATAGGGCTAGCGGGTGGCCACGAGCAGTACTTC	CASSIGLAGGHEQYF
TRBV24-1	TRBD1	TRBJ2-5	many	TGTGCCACCAGTGATTTTGCGGACAGGGCGGGACAGGAGACCCAGTACTTC	CATSDFADRAGQETQYF
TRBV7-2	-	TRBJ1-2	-	TGTGCCAGCAGCTCGGACAGCTATGGCTACACCTTC	CASSSDSYGYTF
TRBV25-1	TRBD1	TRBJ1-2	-	TGTGCCAGCAGTACAGCCGGGACAGGGGTCTATGGCTACACCTTC	CASSTAGTGVYGYTF
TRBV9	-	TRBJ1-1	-	TGTGCCAGCAGCGTAGGGGGGACTTCCCTAGAAGCTTTCTTT	CASSVGGTSLEAFF
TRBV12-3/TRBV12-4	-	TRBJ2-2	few	TGTGCCTCCCAGACACGGATCGGGGAGCTGTTTTTT	CASQTRIGELFF
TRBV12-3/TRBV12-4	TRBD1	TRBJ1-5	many	TGTGCCAGCAGCCTGACAGGGACGAATCAGCCCCAGCATTTT	CASSLTGTNQPQHF
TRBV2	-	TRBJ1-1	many	TGTGCCAGCAACAGGGACGGTCGAACAATTGAAGCTTTCTTT	CASNRDGRTIEAFF
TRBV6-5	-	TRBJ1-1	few	TGTGCCAGTAGTTTGGGGGCTGCCACTGAAGCTTTCTTT	CASSLGAATEAFF
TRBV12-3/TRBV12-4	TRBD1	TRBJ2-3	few	TGTGCCAGCAGTCCACCGGGACAGGGGACTACAGATACGCAGTATTTT	CASSPPGQGTTDTQYF
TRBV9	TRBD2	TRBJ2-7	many	TGTGCCAGCAGCGCGATTGGGGGGGACTACGAGCAGTACTTC	CASSAIGGDYEQYF
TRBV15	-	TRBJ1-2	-	TGTGCCACCAGCAGATATGACAGAGTCCTCGATGGCTACACCTTC	CATSRYDRVLDGYTF
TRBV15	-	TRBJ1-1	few	TGTGCCACCAGCAGAGATCGAACGGGAGGGCCAGATACTGAAGCTTTCTTT	CATSRDRTGGPDTEAFF
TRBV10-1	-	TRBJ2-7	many	TGCGCCAGCAGTGAGTCAGTTGCCTACGAGCAGTACTTC	CASSESVAYEQYF
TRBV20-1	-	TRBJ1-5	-	TGCAGTGCCTCGGACCCGGATCAGCCCCAGCATTTT	CSASDPDQPQHF
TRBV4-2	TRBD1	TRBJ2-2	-	TGTGCCAGCAGCCTCGGACGGAGCCGGGACAGGGGGCCCGGGGAGCTGTTTTTT	CASSLGRSRDRGPGELFF
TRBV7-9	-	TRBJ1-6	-	TGTGCCAGCAGCCTTCTCCCAAATTCACCCCTCCACTTT	CASSLLPNSPLHF
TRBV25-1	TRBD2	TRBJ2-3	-	TGTGCCAGCAGTGAAGCGGGGGTTACAGATACGCAGTATTTT	CASSEAGVTDTQYF
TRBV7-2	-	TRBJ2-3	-	TGTGCCAGCAGCGAGCGACTGACAGATACGCAGTATTTT	CASSERLTDTQYF
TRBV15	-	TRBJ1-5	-	TGTGCCACCAGCAGAGCGTTCAGGGAGAGCAATCAGCCCCAGCATTTT	CATSRAFRESNQPQHF
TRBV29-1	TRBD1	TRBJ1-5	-	TGCAGCGCAGGACAGGGGGCGAATCAGCCCCAGCATTTT	CSAGQGANQPQHF
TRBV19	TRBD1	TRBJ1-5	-	TGTGCCAGTACCCCAGGACAGGGCCAGCCCCAGCATTTT	CASTPGQGQPQHF
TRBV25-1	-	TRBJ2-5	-	TGTGCCAGCAGTGACTTCCCCGCGGAGACCCAGTACTTC	CASSDFPAETQYF
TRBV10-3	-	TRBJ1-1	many	TGTGCCATCAACTCGGACGGAGAGAACACTGAAGCTTTCTTT	CAINSDGENTEAFF
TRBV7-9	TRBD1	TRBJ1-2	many	TGTGCCAGCAGCCCGGATGCGGGACAGGAGAGGGGTGGCTACACCTTC	CASSPDAGQERGGYTF
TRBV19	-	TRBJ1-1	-	TGTGCCAGTAGTACCCTCTTTAGAAAGAACACTGAAGCTTTCTTT	CASSTLFRKNTEAFF
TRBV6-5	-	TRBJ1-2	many	TGTGCCAGCAGTTACTCGGGAGGGCAGGGCTACACCTTC	CASSYSGGQGYTF
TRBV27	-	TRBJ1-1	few	TGTGCCAGCAGTTTGGGGCAATACGCTGAAGCTTTCTTT	CASSLGQYAEAFF
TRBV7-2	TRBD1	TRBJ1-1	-	TGTGCCAGCAGCTCGACAGGGGGCATGAACACTGAAGCTTTCTTT	CASSSTGGMNTEAFF
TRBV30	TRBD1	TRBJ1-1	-	TGTGCCTGGAGCAGAGGGACAGAAGTTTTCTTT	CAWSRGTEVFF